This T cell receptor beta chain was recorded in a study of T cells after somatic rescue of genetic block. Profiling relied on immunoSEQ multiplex PCR, and the TCRdb table lists in-frame clones only, not all of them. The sample lists around 67,000 clones; approximately 90% were seen once. With 1 base removed from V and 1 base from J, the gap between germline ends came to 6 bases. Germline-derived CDR1 and CDR2 are LNHNV and YYDKDF (reference sequence). The CDR3 extends over 14 amino acids. The clonotype was recovered from a man aged 35-49 years. Sequenced input: peripheral blood mononuclear cells (PBMCs). V usage is TRBV15 and J usage is TRBJ2-3, with D uncertain. The CDR3: CATSRGTGTDTQYF. CDR3 in DNA: TGTGCCACCAGCAGAGGAACGGGCACAGATACGCAGTATTTT.